These 3 T cell receptor beta chains were all obtained from the same sample, sequenced in a study of blood T cell repertoires in COVID-19. Measured with immunoSEQ multiplex PCR; TCRdb has only the in-frame clones, and not every one. The profile shows about 360,000 clones, around 87% of them singletons. Sequencing input: PBMCs or T cells enriched from blood (not recorded which). Source of these receptors: a man aged 40-49 years in a cohort exposed to, infected with or recovered from COVID-19 (not recorded which).

The V and J genes are TRBV2 and TRBJ1-4; D may be TRBD1 (5 bases). Per germline, CDR1 SNHLY and CDR2 FYNNEI. With 9 bases removed from V and 8 bases from J, the gap between germline ends came to 7 bases. The CDR3 contains 10 residues. CDR3 sequence (DNA): TGTGCCAGTTGGGGCGAAAAACTGTTTTTT. This codes for CASWGEKLFF.

The J gene is TRBJ1-5, the V gene TRBV3-1 (or the pseudogene TRBV3-2); 7 bases fit TRBD1. The junction had 0 bases not matched to a gene; V was cut back by 4 bases and J by 0 bases. CDR1 and CDR2 (germline): LGHDT, YNNKEL (reference sequence). The CDR3 spans 14 residues. This CDR3 reads CASSRTGSNQPQHF. The CDR3 coding sequence is TGTGCCAGCAGCCGGACAGGTAGCAATCAGCCCCAGCATTTT.

The V call is TRBV25-1, the J call TRBJ1-3; D may be TRBD1 (6 bases). Germline V gene sequence: CDR1 MGHDK, CDR2 SYGVNS. The CDR3 contains 15 residues. Trimming pared 6 bases from V and 4 bases from J, leaving 16 bases between. The CDR3 sequence: CASRAFTGSGNTIYF. The CDR3 DNA is TGTGCCAGCAGGGCCTTCACAGGGTCCGGAAACACCATATATTTT. Full variable domain (outside the CDR3, taken from reference TRBV25-1 and TRBJ1-3): EADIYQTPRYLVIGTGKKITLECSQTMGHDKMYWYQQDPGMELHLIHYSYGVNSTEKGDLSSESTVSRIRTEHFPLTLESARPSHTSQYLCASRAFTGSGNTIYFGEGSWLTVV.